This T cell receptor (beta chain) was sequenced in a study of OX40 agonist ivuxolimab in advanced cancers. About the study as a whole: The costimulatory receptor OX40 (CD134) was targeted by ivuxolimab, a fully human IgG2 agonistic monoclonal antibody. Intravenous ivuxolimab was administered to patients every 2 weeks at six dose levels: 0.01, 0.1, 0.3, 1.5, 3 and 10 mg/kg. Of the roughly 53 patients in dose escalation, about 19 had hepatocellular carcinoma, some 15 had melanoma, 9 had renal cell carcinoma and 9 had head and neck cancer. In the dose-escalation cohort, nearly 85% of patients were male, and the mean age was approximately 60 years with a range of roughly 20 to 79. Prior anti-PD-1, anti-PD-L1 or anti-CTLA-4 therapy was permitted, and 35% to 40% of dose-escalation patients had received checkpoint inhibitors. Partial responses occurred in three dose-escalation patients: two with cutaneous melanoma and one with hepatocellular carcinoma. Peripheral TCRbeta sequencing was intended to test whether TCR sequence diversity was altered and clonal T-cell expansion was caused by ivuxolimab. The paper reports the monotherapy dose-escalation portion (N of about 52 patients) of the phase I ivuxolimab trial. Findings and caveats that apply to the study as a whole: In the 0.1-3.0 mg/kg groups, partial responders had among the lowest normalized peripheral clonal expansion, particularly in CD8+ T cells. Antigen specificity was not determined for the clonally expanded peripheral T cells. Clonal expansion of both CD4+ and CD8+ blood T cells was observed from baseline to week 6 at doses 0.1 to 3.0 mg/kg. Low levels of normalized T-cell clonal expansion were also seen in some patients who did not respond. After ivuxolimab, CD8+ T cells had more expanded clones than CD4+ T cells on average.

The trial excluded patients who had a history of autoimmune disease or were on systemic immunosuppression. Peripheral blood for TCR sequencing was collected from all dose cohorts at baseline, on cycle 4 day 1, and on cycle 7 day 1. The samples were taken from a phase I, first-in-human, multicenter, open-label dose-escalation trial of ivuxolimab. The trial enrolled adults with locally advanced or metastatic head and neck squamous cell, hepatocellular, melanoma or renal cell carcinoma. CD4+ and CD8+ T cells were sorted separately from peripheral blood before TCR sequencing. Regarding this clone: No antigen is known for it. Base-call qualities are not available, and no considerably larger clone is one nucleotide away.

The germline V gene specifies LGHNA as CDR1 and YSLEER as CDR2. V is pared back by 0 bases and J by 1 base, with 16 bases lying between the germline termini. The CDR3 numbers 18 residues from cysteine through phenylalanine. The DNA shown is the 54-base CDR3, in frame from base 1. Genomic DNA was isolated from the sorted cells so that the TCRbeta CDR3 region could be sequenced. The immunoSEQ Assay was used for sequencing of TCRbeta CDR3 regions. TCRdb re-hosts the immuneACCESS table, in-frame sequences only. Its copies lack some clones; in the studies checked, an unresolved V gene accounts for under half of them, and the cause for the rest is not known. Recorded for this sample are approximately 70,000 clones; 90% to 95% of them occurred a single time. In total, the top ten clones hold approximately 0.45% of the sample.

The source of this sequence is an adult with an advanced solid tumor such as melanoma, head and neck, liver or kidney cancer. Sequences were derived from CD4+ or CD8+ T cells sorted from blood, sampled in a trial of the OX40 agonist ivuxolimab. The rearrangement joined TRBV4-3 to TRBJ1-3; 6 matching bases give a weak D call of TRBD1. CDR3 reads: CASSQDFAGAMSGNTIYF. The nucleotide sequence is given as TGCGCCAGCAGCCAAGATTTCGCAGGGGCTATGTCTGGAAACACCATATATTTT.